These 7 T cell receptor beta chains originate from one sample sequenced in a study of blood T cell repertoires in COVID-19. Generated by immunoSEQ multiplex PCR, the TCRdb table keeps only in-frame clones and is missing some. The repertoire includes some 220,000 clones, 80% of them detected once, and 7.2% sits in the top ten. The sequencing sample was made of peripheral blood. Source of these receptors: a woman aged 70 to 79 with acute or convalescent COVID-19.

V gene TRBV7-2 combines with J gene TRBJ2-7; possibly TRBD2 for D (5 bases). V was pared by 7 bases and J by 0 bases, with 13 bases between. The CDR3 length is 14 residues. From germline, CDR1 is SGHTA and CDR2 FQGNSA. CDR3 in DNA: TGTGCCAGCATGGCGGGCCAAAGCTCCTACGAGCAGTACTTC. As protein: CASMAGQSSYEQYF.

This sequence joins TRBV6-5 and TRBJ2-3; D might be TRBD2 (5 bases). The V end was cut by 6 bases, the J end by 2 bases, with 15 bases between. The CDR3 covers 15 residues. CDR1 and CDR2 (germline): MNHEY, SVGAGI. In DNA form, the CDR3 reads TGTGCCAGCAGGGAGGTCGGTACCCCCACAGATACGCAGTATTTT. Amino acids: CASREVGTPTDTQYF.

The chain employs TRBV24-1 and TRBJ2-5; 14 bases line up with TRBD2. Trimming cost V 4 bases and J 4 bases; bases outside gene matches: 13. CDR1 is KGHDR, CDR2 SFDVKD, per germline. CDR3 length: 19 residues. The CDR3 loop reads CATSDQRMTSGGARETQYF. The CDR3, as DNA: TGTGCCACCAGTGACCAACGGATGACTAGCGGGGGGGCGAGAGAGACCCAGTACTTC.

The chain uses TRBV12-3 or TRBV12-4 and TRBJ1-2; tentative D call: TRBD1 (5 bases). V gave up 9 bases and J gave up 5 bases, with 16 bases separating them. CDR3 length: 13 residues. This CDR3 reads CARDNPRQYGYTF. In nucleotides, the CDR3 is TGTGCCAGGGACAACCCGCGACAATATGGCTACACCTTC.

J is TRBJ2-7 and V is TRBV6-2 or TRBV6-3, with 11 bases fitting TRBD2. Germline values: CDR1 MNHEY, CDR2 SVGEGT. V gave up 2 bases and J gave up 6 bases; unmatched junction bases: 0. CDR3 length equals 13 residues. The CDR3 DNA reads as TGTGCCAGCAGTTACGGACTAGCGGGCGAGCAGTACTTC. This gives the protein CASSYGLAGEQYF.

There are many counts of this clone. CDR3 loop: CASSQVDMGLSTDTQYF. CDR3 bases: TGCGCCAGCAGCCAAGTAGATATGGGACTAAGCACAGATACGCAGTATTTT. J is TRBJ2-3 and V is TRBV4-1, with 7 bases that match TRBD2. Germline loops: CDR1 MGHRA, CDR2 YSYEKL. The CDR3 runs 17 residues. V trimming: 1 base; J trimming: 0 bases; junction bases outside the gene matches: 7.

This sequence joins TRBV5-1 and TRBJ2-5; TRBD1 agrees at 9 bases. Germline CDR1 SGHRS, CDR2 YFSETQ. The CDR3 consists of 14 residues. V was pared by 5 bases and J by 4 bases, with 6 bases of the junction left unmatched. The CDR3 loop reads CASRPTGGGETQYF. DNA of the CDR3: TGCGCCAGCAGGCCTACAGGGGGCGGAGAGACCCAGTACTTC.